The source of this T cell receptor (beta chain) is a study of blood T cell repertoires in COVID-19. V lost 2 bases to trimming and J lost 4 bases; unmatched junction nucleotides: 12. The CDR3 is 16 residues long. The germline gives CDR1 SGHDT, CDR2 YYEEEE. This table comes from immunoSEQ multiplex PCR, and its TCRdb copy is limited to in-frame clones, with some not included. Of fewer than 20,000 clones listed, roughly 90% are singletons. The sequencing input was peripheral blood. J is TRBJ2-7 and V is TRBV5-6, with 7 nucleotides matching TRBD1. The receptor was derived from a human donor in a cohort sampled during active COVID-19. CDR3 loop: CASSLGSGTAGYEQYF. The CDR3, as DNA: TGTGCCAGCAGCTTAGGATCCGGGACAGCTGGATACGAGCAGTACTTC.